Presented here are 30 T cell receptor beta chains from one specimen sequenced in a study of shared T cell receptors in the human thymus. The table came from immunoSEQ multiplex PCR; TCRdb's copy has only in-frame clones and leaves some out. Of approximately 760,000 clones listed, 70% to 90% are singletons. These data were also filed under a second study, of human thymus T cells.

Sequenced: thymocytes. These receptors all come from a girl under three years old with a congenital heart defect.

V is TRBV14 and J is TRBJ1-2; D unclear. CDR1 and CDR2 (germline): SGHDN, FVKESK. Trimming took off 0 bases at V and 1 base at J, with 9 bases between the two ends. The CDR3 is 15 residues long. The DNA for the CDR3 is TGTGCCAGCAGCCAAGATATTGCAGTTAACTATGGCTACACCTTC. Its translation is CASSQDIAVNYGYTF.

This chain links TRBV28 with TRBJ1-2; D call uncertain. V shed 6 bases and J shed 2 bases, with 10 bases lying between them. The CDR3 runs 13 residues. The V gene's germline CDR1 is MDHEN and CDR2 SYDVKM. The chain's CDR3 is CASRSGGNYGYTF. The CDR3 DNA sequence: TGTGCCAGCAGAAGTGGCGGCAACTATGGCTACACCTTC.

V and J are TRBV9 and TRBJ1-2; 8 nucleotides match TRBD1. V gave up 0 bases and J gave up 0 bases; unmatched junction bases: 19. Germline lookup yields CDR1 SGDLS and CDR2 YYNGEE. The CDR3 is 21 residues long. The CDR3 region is CASSVGRPPRTQGAPNYGYTF. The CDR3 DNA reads TGTGCCAGCAGCGTAGGCCGCCCGCCGAGAACTCAGGGGGCCCCTAACTATGGCTACACCTTC. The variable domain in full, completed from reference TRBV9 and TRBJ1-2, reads DSGVTQTPKHLITATGQRVTLRCSPRSGDLSVYWYQQSLDQGLQFLIQYYNGEERAKGNILERFSAQQFPDLHSELNLSSLELGDSALYFCASSVGRPPRTQGAPNYGYTFGSGTRLTVV.

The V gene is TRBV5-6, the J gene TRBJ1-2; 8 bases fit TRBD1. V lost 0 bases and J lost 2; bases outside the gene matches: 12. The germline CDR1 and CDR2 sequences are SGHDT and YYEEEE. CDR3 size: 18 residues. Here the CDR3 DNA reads TGTGCCAGCAGCTTGGAAGACCCCCCCGGACAGGGAAACTATGGCTACACCTTC. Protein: CASSLEDPPGQGNYGYTF.

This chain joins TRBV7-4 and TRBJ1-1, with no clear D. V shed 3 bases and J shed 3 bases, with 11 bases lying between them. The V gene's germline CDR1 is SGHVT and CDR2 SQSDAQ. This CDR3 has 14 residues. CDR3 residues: CASSLTQKDTEAFF. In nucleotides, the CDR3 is TGTGCCAGCAGCTTGACACAAAAGGACACTGAAGCTTTCTTT.

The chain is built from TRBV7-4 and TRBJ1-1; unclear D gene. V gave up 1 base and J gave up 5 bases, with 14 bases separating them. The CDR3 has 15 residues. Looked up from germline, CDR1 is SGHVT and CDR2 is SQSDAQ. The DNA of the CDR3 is TGTGCCAGCAGCTTAGTTGTTTGGGAGCCGACTGAAGCTTTCTTT. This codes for CASSLVVWEPTEAFF.

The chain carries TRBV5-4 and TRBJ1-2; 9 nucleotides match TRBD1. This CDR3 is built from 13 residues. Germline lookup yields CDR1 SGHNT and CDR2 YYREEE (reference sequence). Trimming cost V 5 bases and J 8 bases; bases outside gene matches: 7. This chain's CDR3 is CASRRTGEGGYTF. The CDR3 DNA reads TGTGCCAGCAGGAGGACAGGGGAGGGGGGCTACACCTTC.

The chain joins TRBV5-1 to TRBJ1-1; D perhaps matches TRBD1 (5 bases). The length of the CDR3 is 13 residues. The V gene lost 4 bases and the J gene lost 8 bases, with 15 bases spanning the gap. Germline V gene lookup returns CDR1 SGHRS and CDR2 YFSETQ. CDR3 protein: CASSGGTTEEAFF. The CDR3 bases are TGCGCCAGCAGCGGCGGAACGACAGAAGAAGCTTTCTTT.

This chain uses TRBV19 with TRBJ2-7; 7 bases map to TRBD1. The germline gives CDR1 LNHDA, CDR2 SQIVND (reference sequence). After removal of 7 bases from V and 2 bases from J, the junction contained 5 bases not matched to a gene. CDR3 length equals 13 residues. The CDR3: CASNHRGTYEQYF. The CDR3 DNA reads TGTGCCAGTAACCACAGGGGAACCTACGAGCAGTACTTC.

The chain's CDR3 is CASSARTETLNTEAFF. The CDR3 DNA reads as TGTGCCAGTAGCGCCCGGACAGAAACACTTAACACTGAAGCTTTCTTT. The V gene is TRBV19, the J gene TRBJ1-1; maybe TRBD1 (6 bases). The germline gives CDR1 LNHDA, CDR2 SQIVND (reference sequence). V lost 6 bases and J 2 bases, leaving 19 bases between the germline ends. The CDR3 spans 16 residues.

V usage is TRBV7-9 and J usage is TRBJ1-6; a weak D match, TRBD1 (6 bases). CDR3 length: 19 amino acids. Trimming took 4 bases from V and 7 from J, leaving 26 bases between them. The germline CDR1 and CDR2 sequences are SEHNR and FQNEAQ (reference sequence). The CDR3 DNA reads TGTGCCAGCAGCTCGGGACACAGAATACCACCCTCCAAAAATTCACCCCTCCACTTT. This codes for CASSSGHRIPPSKNSPLHF. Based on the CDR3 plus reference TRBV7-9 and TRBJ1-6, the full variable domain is DTGVSQNPRHKITKRGQNVTFRCDPISEHNRLYWYRQTLGQGPEFLTYFQNEAQLEKSRLLSDRFSAERPKGSFSTLEIQRTEQGDSAMYLCASSSGHRIPPSKNSPLHFGNGTRLTVT.

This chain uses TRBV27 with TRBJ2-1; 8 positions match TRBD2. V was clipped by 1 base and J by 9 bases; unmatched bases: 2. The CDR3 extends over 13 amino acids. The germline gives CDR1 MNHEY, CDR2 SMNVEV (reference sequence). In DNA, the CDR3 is TGTGCCAGCAGTTTATACGGGGGGGGTGAGCAGTTCTTC. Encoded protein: CASSLYGGGEQFF.

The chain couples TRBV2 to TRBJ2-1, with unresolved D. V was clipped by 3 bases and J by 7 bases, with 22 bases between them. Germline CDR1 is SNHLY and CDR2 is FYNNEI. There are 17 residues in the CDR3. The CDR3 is CASSDPTNIKGTNEQFF. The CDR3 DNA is TGTGCCAGCAGTGACCCGACAAATATCAAAGGTACAAATGAGCAGTTCTTC.

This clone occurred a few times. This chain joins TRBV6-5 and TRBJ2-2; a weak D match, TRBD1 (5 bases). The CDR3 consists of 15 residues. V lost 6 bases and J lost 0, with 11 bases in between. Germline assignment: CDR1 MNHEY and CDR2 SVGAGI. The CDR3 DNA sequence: TGTGCCAGCAGCCGACAGAACCCGAACACCGGGGAGCTGTTTTTT. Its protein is CASSRQNPNTGELFF.

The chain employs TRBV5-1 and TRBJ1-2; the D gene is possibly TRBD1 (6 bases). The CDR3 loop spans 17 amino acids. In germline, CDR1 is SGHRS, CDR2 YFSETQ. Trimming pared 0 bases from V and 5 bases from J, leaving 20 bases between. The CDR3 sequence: CASSLGEAGARPYGYTF. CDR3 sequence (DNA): TGCGCCAGCAGCTTGGGGGAGGCGGGGGCGAGACCTTATGGCTACACCTTC.

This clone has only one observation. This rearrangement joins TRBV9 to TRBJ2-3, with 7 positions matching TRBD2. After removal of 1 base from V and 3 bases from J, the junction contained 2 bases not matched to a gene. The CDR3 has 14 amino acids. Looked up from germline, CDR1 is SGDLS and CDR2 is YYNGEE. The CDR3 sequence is CASSVSGVTDTQYF. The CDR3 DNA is TGTGCCAGCAGCGTAAGCGGGGTAACAGATACGCAGTATTTT.

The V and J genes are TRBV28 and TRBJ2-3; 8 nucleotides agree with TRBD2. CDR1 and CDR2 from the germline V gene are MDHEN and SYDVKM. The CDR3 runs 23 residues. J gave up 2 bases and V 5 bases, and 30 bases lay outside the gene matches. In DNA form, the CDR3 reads TGTGCCAGCAGTCCCCCAGGGCTAGCGGGCCACTCAGGGTTACTGGTGTCCACAGATACGCAGTATTTT. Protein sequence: CASSPPGLAGHSGLLVSTDTQYF.

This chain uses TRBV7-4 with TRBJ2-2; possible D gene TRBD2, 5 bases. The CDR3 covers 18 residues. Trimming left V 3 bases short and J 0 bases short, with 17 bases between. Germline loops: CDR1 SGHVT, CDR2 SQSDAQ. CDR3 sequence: CASSLSPTIPANTGELFF. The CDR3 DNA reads TGTGCCAGCAGCTTGTCCCCGACTATCCCCGCGAACACCGGGGAGCTGTTTTTT.

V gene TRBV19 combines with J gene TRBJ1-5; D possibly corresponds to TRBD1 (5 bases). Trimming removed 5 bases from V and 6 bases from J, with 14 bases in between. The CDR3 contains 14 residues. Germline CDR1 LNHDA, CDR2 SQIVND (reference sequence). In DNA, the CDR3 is TGTGCCAGTAGTCTTAAGGGGAAATTTCAGCCCCAGCATTTT. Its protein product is CASSLKGKFQPQHF.

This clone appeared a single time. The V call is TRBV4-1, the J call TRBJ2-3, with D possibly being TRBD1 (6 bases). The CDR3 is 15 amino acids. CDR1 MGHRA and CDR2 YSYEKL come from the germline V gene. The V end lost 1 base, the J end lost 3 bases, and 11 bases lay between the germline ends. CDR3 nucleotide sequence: TGCGCCAGCAGCCAAGTCAGGGGATTAACAGATACGCAGTATTTT. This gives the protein CASSQVRGLTDTQYF.

CDR3 region: CASCRGQTLYQPQHF. The CDR3 coding sequence is TGTGCCAGCTGCAGGGGACAAACCCTATATCAGCCCCAGCATTTT. The chain recombines TRBV6-1 with TRBJ1-5, with TRBD1 as a possible D gene (6 bases). Trimming removed 8 bases from V and 5 bases from J, with 19 bases in between. The CDR3 has 15 residues. The germline gives CDR1 MNHNS, CDR2 SASEGT.

The DNA for the CDR3 is TGTGCCACCCAGGCTAGCGGCTACCAAGAGACCCAGTACTTC. It encodes CATQASGYQETQYF. This chain links TRBV10-3 with TRBJ2-5; 7 bases fit TRBD2. The CDR3 extends over 14 amino acids. J gave up 0 bases and V 10 bases, and 8 bases lay outside the gene matches. The germline CDR1 and CDR2 sequences are ENHRY and SYGVKD.

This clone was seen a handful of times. CDR3: CASSLEVGQGTHYGYTF. CDR3 nucleotides: TGTGCCAGCAGCTTAGAGGTGGGACAGGGGACCCACTATGGCTACACCTTC. V is TRBV7-9 and J is TRBJ1-2, with 10 bases identical to TRBD1. J gave up 3 bases and V 1 base, and 8 bases lay outside the gene matches. This CDR3 contains 17 residues. Germline V lookup: CDR1 SEHNR, CDR2 FQNEAQ (reference sequence).

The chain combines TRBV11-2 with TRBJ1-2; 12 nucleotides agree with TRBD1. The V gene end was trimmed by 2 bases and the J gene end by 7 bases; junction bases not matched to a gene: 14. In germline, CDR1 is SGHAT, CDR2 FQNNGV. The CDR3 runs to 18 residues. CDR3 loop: CASSLNTPGQGASFGYTF. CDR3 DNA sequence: TGTGCCAGCAGCTTAAACACACCGGGACAGGGGGCTTCGTTTGGCTACACCTTC.

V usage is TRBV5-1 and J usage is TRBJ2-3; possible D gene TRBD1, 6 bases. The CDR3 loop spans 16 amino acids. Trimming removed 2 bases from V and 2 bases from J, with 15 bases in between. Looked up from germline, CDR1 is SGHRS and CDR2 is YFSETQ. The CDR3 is CASSFSGALFTDTQYF. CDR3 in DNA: TGCGCCAGCAGCTTTTCAGGGGCCCTTTTCACAGATACGCAGTATTTT.

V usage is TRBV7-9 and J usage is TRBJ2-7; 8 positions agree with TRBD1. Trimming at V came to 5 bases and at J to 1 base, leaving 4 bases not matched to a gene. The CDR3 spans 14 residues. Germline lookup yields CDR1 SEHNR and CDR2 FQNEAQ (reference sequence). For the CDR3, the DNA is TGTGCCAGCAGCCCGGGACAGGCATCCTACGAGCAGTACTTC. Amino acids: CASSPGQASYEQYF. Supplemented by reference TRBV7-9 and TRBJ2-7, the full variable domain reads DTGVSQNPRHKITKRGQNVTFRCDPISEHNRLYWYRQTLGQGPEFLTYFQNEAQLEKSRLLSDRFSAERPKGSFSTLEIQRTEQGDSAMYLCASSPGQASYEQYFGPGTRLTVT.

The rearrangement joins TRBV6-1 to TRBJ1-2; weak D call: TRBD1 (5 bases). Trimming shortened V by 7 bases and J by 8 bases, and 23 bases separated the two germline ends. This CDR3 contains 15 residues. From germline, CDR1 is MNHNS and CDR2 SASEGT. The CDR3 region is CASIPGSQGDWGYTF. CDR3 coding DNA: TGTGCCAGCATTCCCGGGAGTCAAGGGGATTGGGGCTACACCTTC.

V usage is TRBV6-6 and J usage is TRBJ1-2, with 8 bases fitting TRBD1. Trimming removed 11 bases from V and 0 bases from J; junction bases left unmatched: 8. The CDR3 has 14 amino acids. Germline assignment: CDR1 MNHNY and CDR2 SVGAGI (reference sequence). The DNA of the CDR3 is TGTGCCTGCCGACCGGGACAGGCTAACTATGGCTACACCTTC. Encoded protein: CACRPGQANYGYTF.

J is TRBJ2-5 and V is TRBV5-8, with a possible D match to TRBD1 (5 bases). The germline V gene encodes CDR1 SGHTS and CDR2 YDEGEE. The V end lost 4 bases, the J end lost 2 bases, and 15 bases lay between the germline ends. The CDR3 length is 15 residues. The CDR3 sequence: CASSLSRRVQETQYF. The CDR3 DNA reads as TGTGCCAGCAGCCTATCACGCAGGGTTCAAGAGACCCAGTACTTC. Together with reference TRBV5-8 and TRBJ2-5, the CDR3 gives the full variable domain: EAGVTQSPTHLIKTRGQQATLRCSPISGHTSVYWYQQALGLGLQFLLWYDEGEERNRGNFPPRFSGRQFPNYSSELNVNALELEDSALYLCASSLSRRVQETQYFGPGTRLLVL.

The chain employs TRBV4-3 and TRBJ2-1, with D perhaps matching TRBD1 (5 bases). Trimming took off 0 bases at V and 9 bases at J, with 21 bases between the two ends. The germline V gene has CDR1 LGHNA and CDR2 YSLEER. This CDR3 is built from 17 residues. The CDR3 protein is CASSQETAPGLTGEQFF. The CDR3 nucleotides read TGCGCCAGCAGCCAAGAAACAGCCCCAGGGTTGACGGGTGAGCAGTTCTTC.